Listed here are 32 T cell receptor beta chains from one sample, sequenced in a study of blood T cell repertoires in COVID-19. Sequenced by immunoSEQ multiplex PCR; TCRdb stores in-frame clones only, minus some. The table lists around 250,000 clones, 86% of them singletons, with about 14% in the top ten. Material: PBMCs or T cells enriched from blood (not recorded which). Every receptor here comes from a man aged 18 to 30 who had recovered from COVID-19.

CDR3 in amino acids: CASSSGRTYEQYF. CDR3 sequence (DNA): TGTGCCAGCAGCTCGGGTAGGACCTACGAGCAGTACTTC. The V gene is TRBV11-3, the J gene TRBJ2-7; D is unresolved. The V end was cut by 4 bases, the J end by 2 bases, with 9 bases between. Germline V gene sequence: CDR1 SGHNT, CDR2 YENEEA. This CDR3 comprises 13 residues.

The V gene is TRBV2, the J gene TRBJ2-5; 11 bases fit TRBD1. The CDR3 contains 14 residues. With 10 bases clipped from V and 5 bases from J, the junction kept 9 bases outside the gene matches. Germline V CDR1 and CDR2: SNHLY, FYNNEI. In DNA form, the CDR3 reads TGTGCCATCCTGGGACAGGGGGTCTGGGAGACCCAGTACTTC. Protein sequence: CAILGQGVWETQYF.

V is TRBV15 and J is TRBJ2-5, with 9 positions matching TRBD2. This CDR3 comprises 16 residues. V lost 0 bases, J lost 5 bases, and 7 bases stayed unmatched. Germline values: CDR1 LNHNV, CDR2 YYDKDF (reference sequence). CDR3 sequence: CATSREIAGAGETQYF. The CDR3 coding sequence is TGTGCCACCAGCAGAGAAATAGCGGGAGCGGGGGAGACCCAGTACTTC.

The chain links TRBV29-1 to TRBJ2-5; 7 bases align to TRBD1. This CDR3 has 13 residues. Germline lookup yields CDR1 SQVTM and CDR2 ANQGSEA. J lost 5 bases, V lost 6 bases, and 9 bases had no gene match. Written as DNA, the CDR3 is TGCAGCGTCGGAAACAGGGGTTGGGAGACCCAGTACTTC. Translation gives CSVGNRGWETQYF.

This chain links TRBV6-4 with TRBJ1-2; 7 bases are a match to TRBD1. V was clipped by 2 bases and J by 3 bases; unmatched bases: 9. This CDR3 spans 16 amino acids. From germline, CDR1 is MRHNA and CDR2 SNTAGT. CDR3 region: CASSDASQGPYYGYTF. The CDR3, as DNA: TGTGCCAGCAGTGACGCCTCACAGGGGCCCTACTATGGCTACACCTTC.

The J gene is TRBJ1-2, the V gene TRBV6-5, with D uncertain. Germline V gene lookup returns CDR1 MNHEY and CDR2 SVGAGI. The CDR3 consists of 12 residues. Trimming shortened V by 2 bases and J by 6 bases, and 7 bases separated the two germline ends. The CDR3 region has the DNA TGTGCCAGCAGTTACGCGGGGAATGGCTACACCTTC. This sequence encodes CASSYAGNGYTF.

V usage is TRBV6-5 and J usage is TRBJ1-3; 7 bases align to TRBD1. With V trimmed by 6 bases and J by 4 bases, 3 bases remained unmatched. Germline values: CDR1 MNHEY, CDR2 SVGAGI. The CDR3 has 13 amino acids. The CDR3 here is CASRRTGGNTIYF. CDR3 DNA sequence: TGTGCCAGCAGGCGGACAGGAGGAAACACCATATATTTT.

The gene calls are TRBV6-5 and TRBJ2-1; 9 bases agree with TRBD2. Trimming at V came to 3 bases and at J to 8 bases, leaving 11 bases not matched to a gene. Germline CDR1 and CDR2: MNHEY and SVGAGI. The CDR3 totals 16 residues. The DNA of the CDR3 is TGTGCCAGCAGTTATGGCGGGGGGGATCTATTCGATGAGCAGTTCTTC. Residues: CASSYGGGDLFDEQFF.

The chain combines TRBV7-9 with TRBJ2-7; 7 positions agree with TRBD1. The CDR3 spans 11 residues. The germline gives CDR1 SEHNR, CDR2 FQNEAQ (reference sequence). V lost 5 bases to trimming and J lost 12 bases; unmatched junction nucleotides: 7. The CDR3 is CASSRTGDPYF. DNA of the CDR3: TGTGCCAGCAGCCGAACAGGGGACCCGTACTTC.

The rearrangement joins TRBV11-1 to TRBJ1-6, with D maybe TRBD1 (6 bases). The V gene lost 4 bases and the J gene lost 7 bases, with 11 bases spanning the gap. Germline V gives CDR1 SGHAT, CDR2 FQDESV (reference sequence). The CDR3 has 14 residues. CDR3 nucleotides: TGTGCCAGCAGCTCGACAGGTTTAAATTCACCCCTCCACTTT. This gives the protein CASSSTGLNSPLHF.

The rearrangement uses TRBV27 and TRBJ1-2; TRBD1 aligns across 10 bases. CDR1 MNHEY and CDR2 SMNVEV come from the germline V gene (reference sequence). The CDR3 consists of 15 residues. V shed 5 bases, J shed 3 bases, and the junction held 6 bases outside the gene matches. The CDR3 reads CASSTDRGPDYGYTF. The DNA for the CDR3 is TGTGCCAGCAGTACAGACAGGGGGCCGGACTATGGCTACACCTTC.

This chain links TRBV10-3 with TRBJ1-1; D unclear. The CDR3 contains 11 residues. V was shortened by 3 bases and J by 6 bases, with 5 bases between the two germline ends. Germline CDR1 ENHRY, CDR2 SYGVKD. CDR3 DNA: TGTGCCATCAGTGATTATGCTGAAGCTTTCTTT. It yields the protein CAISDYAEAFF.

The chain recombines TRBV30 with TRBJ2-3, with D maybe TRBD2 (6 bases). CDR3 size: 13 residues. V dropped 4 bases and J dropped 1 base, with 9 bases sitting between them. Germline CDR1 reads GTSNPN; CDR2 reads SVGIG (reference sequence). CDR3 region: CAWNIAGTDTQYF. The CDR3 nucleotides read TGTGCCTGGAATATAGCGGGCACAGATACGCAGTATTTT.

The chain couples TRBV19 to TRBJ1-2; D not certain. Germline V gene sequence: CDR1 LNHDA, CDR2 SQIVND (reference sequence). V was shortened by 3 bases and J by 4 bases, with 9 bases between the two germline ends. There are 13 residues in the CDR3. The CDR3 spells CASSIVESYGYTF. The DNA for the CDR3 is TGTGCCAGTAGTATCGTCGAGAGCTATGGCTACACCTTC.

The V and J genes are TRBV28 and TRBJ1-1; a possible D gene is TRBD1 (6 bases). Deletions cut 8 bases from V and 6 bases from J, with 16 bases between. Germline loops: CDR1 MDHEN, CDR2 SYDVKM. The CDR3 runs to 13 residues. Here the CDR3 reads CASGKQGNAEAFF. The CDR3 DNA is TGTGCCAGCGGTAAACAGGGTAACGCTGAAGCTTTCTTT.

The rearrangement links TRBV6-4 to TRBJ2-2; TRBD2 agrees at 11 bases. CDR1 is MRHNA and CDR2 is SNTAGT in the germline V gene. This CDR3 has 14 amino acids. Trimming cost V 6 bases and J 6 bases; bases outside gene matches: 3. The DNA of the CDR3 is TGTGCCAGCAGCCTACTAGCGGGAGCCGGGGAGCTGTTTTTT. Translated: CASSLLAGAGELFF.

The chain employs TRBV6-5 and TRBJ1-2, with TRBD1 matching over 7 bases. This CDR3 has 13 residues. Per germline, CDR1 MNHEY and CDR2 SVGAGI. With V trimmed by 6 bases and J by 1 base, 2 bases remained unmatched. CDR3 residues: CASRRDSNYGYTF. The CDR3 nucleotides are TGTGCCAGCAGGAGGGACAGTAACTATGGCTACACCTTC.

This rearrangement joins TRBV19 to TRBJ1-4; D unresolved. This CDR3 is 15 amino acids long. V dropped 1 base and J dropped 7 bases, with 13 bases sitting between them. Germline assignment: CDR1 LNHDA and CDR2 SQIVND (reference sequence). The CDR3: CASSIAAGMSEKLFF. DNA for the CDR3: TGTGCCAGTAGTATAGCCGCGGGGATGAGTGAAAAACTGTTTTTT.

This chain joins TRBV19 and TRBJ2-7, with a weak D call TRBD2 (6 bases). Per germline, CDR1 LNHDA and CDR2 SQIVND (reference sequence). The CDR3 contains 13 residues. The ends were cut back, 2 bases at V and 3 bases at J, with 8 bases in the middle. In DNA form, the CDR3 reads TGTGCCAGTAGTATATTCGGGAGCTACGAGCAGTACTTC. It specifies CASSIFGSYEQYF. Full variable domain (outside the CDR3, taken from reference TRBV19 and TRBJ2-7): DGGITQSPKYLFRKEGQNVTLSCEQNLNHDAMYWYRQDPGQGLRLIYYSQIVNDFQKGDIAEGYSVSREKKESFPLTVTSAQKNPTAFYLCASSIFGSYEQYFGPGTRLTVT.

This chain joins TRBV19 and TRBJ2-1; D may be TRBD1 (6 bases). In germline, CDR1 is LNHDA, CDR2 SQIVND (reference sequence). The V and J ends lost 4 bases and 5 bases respectively, with 9 bases between them. CDR3 length: 13 amino acids. CDR3 protein: CASSNTGNNEQFF. CDR3 DNA sequence: TGTGCCAGTAGTAACACAGGGAACAATGAGCAGTTCTTC.

J is TRBJ1-1 and V is TRBV7-8, with TRBD1 as a possible D gene (6 bases). The CDR3 totals 15 residues. V dropped 5 bases and J dropped 2 bases, with 15 bases sitting between them. Germline loops: CDR1 SGHVS, CDR2 FQNEAQ. The CDR3 region has the DNA TGTGCCAGCAGCCCAAGGACAGAATCTAACACTGAAGCTTTCTTT. The encoded protein is CASSPRTESNTEAFF.

This chain links TRBV10-2 with TRBJ2-7, with a possible D match to TRBD2 (6 bases). CDR3 size: 15 residues. Germline V gives CDR1 WSHSY, CDR2 SAAADI. Trimming left V 3 bases short and J 5 bases short, with 17 bases between. The CDR3 DNA reads TGCGCCAGCAGTGATCTCTGGGGGGTCGTCGACGAGCAGTACTTC. This encodes CASSDLWGVVDEQYF.

This sequence joins TRBV14 and TRBJ1-3; TRBD1 is a possible D gene (6 bases). Germline V lookup: CDR1 SGHDN, CDR2 FVKESK. Between the trimmed V and J ends, which lost 1 base and 2 bases, there was a span of 6 bases. The CDR3 has 14 residues. The CDR3 loop is CASSQAGAGNTIYF. DNA for the CDR3: TGTGCCAGCAGCCAAGCAGGGGCTGGAAACACCATATATTTT. Based on the CDR3 plus reference TRBV14 and TRBJ1-3, the full variable domain is EAGVTQFPSHSVIEKGQTVTLRCDPISGHDNLYWYRRVMGKEIKFLLHFVKESKQDESGMPNNRFLAERTGGTYSTLKVQPAELEDSGVYFCASSQAGAGNTIYFGEGSWLTVV.

This chain joins TRBV7-2 and TRBJ2-4; 7 bases are shared with TRBD1. V was clipped by 4 bases and J by 3 bases; unmatched bases: 3. The germline V gene encodes CDR1 SGHTA and CDR2 FQGNSA. This CDR3 is 14 amino acids long. The CDR3 coding sequence is TGTGCCAGCAGCTCGAGACAGGGCAAAAACATTCAGTACTTC. Its translation is CASSSRQGKNIQYF. The entire variable domain, with the rest obtained from reference TRBV7-2 and TRBJ2-4, is as follows: GAGVSQSPSNKVTEKGKDVELRCDPISGHTALYWYRQSLGQGLEFLIYFQGNSAPDKSGLPSDRFSAERTGGSVSTLTIQRTQQEDSAVYLCASSSRQGKNIQYFGAGTRLSVL.

In this sample, this clone turned up once. The chain joins TRBV16 to TRBJ1-5; 7 bases agree with TRBD1. V shed 4 bases, J shed 5 bases, and the junction held 5 bases outside the gene matches. Germline V gene sequence: CDR1 KGHSY, CDR2 FQNENV. This CDR3 spans 14 amino acids. For the CDR3, the DNA is TGTGCCAGCAGCCTTCGGACAGGCTATCAGCCCCAGCATTTT. This encodes CASSLRTGYQPQHF.

This clone was picked up one time. V is TRBV7-2 and J is TRBJ2-7; 8 nucleotides match TRBD2. CDR3 length: 15 residues. Germline loops: CDR1 SGHTA, CDR2 FQGNSA. V lost 5 bases to trimming and J lost 7 bases; unmatched junction nucleotides: 13. The CDR3 nucleotides are TGTGCCAGCAGCCCCCTGAGCGGGAGAAGTTGGGAGCAGTACTTC. Its protein product is CASSPLSGRSWEQYF.

This clone was seen only a few times. This rearrangement joins TRBV25-1 to TRBJ1-6; D perhaps matches TRBD1 (5 bases). This CDR3 spans 14 amino acids. V dropped 6 bases and J dropped 9 bases, with 15 bases sitting between them. Germline V gene sequence: CDR1 MGHDK, CDR2 SYGVNS. The CDR3 here is CASRKMGGGSPLHF. CDR3 nucleotides: TGTGCCAGCAGGAAGATGGGGGGGGGTTCACCCCTCCACTTT.

The chain couples TRBV6-5 to TRBJ1-2; 9 bases match TRBD1. The CDR3 extends over 14 amino acids. J gave up 8 bases and V 6 bases, and 10 bases lay outside the gene matches. Germline-derived CDR1 and CDR2 are MNHEY and SVGAGI. CDR3 region: CASSHEPTGGGYTF. CDR3 nucleotide sequence: TGTGCCAGCAGCCACGAGCCAACAGGGGGCGGCTACACCTTC.

The chain uses TRBV7-9 and TRBJ2-7; no definite D call. V was pared by 2 bases and J by 5 bases, with 4 bases between. The CDR3 runs to 11 residues. Germline assignment: CDR1 SEHNR and CDR2 FQNEAQ (reference sequence). The CDR3 sequence: CASSLIDEQYF. The DNA for the CDR3 is TGTGCCAGCAGCTTAATCGACGAGCAGTACTTC.

A single count supports this clone. The chain recombines TRBV7-2 with TRBJ2-7; 8 positions agree with TRBD1. The ends lost 5 bases at V and 7 bases at J; junction bases unmatched: 16. Germline CDR1 SGHTA, CDR2 FQGNSA. The CDR3 has 16 amino acids. DNA of the CDR3: TGTGCCAGCAGCAAGAGACAGGGGCCTTCCTTGGGGGAGCAGTACTTC. Encoded protein: CASSKRQGPSLGEQYF. The variable domain in full, with the rest retrieved from reference TRBV7-2 and TRBJ2-7, is GAGVSQSPSNKVTEKGKDVELRCDPISGHTALYWYRQSLGQGLEFLIYFQGNSAPDKSGLPSDRFSAERTGGSVSTLTIQRTQQEDSAVYLCASSKRQGPSLGEQYFGPGTRLTVT.

V is TRBV3-1 (or the pseudogene TRBV3-2) and J is TRBJ2-1; 13 positions match TRBD2. CDR3 length: 15 amino acids. The V gene end was trimmed by 5 bases and the J gene end by 8 bases; junction bases not matched to a gene: 6. CDR1 is LGHDT and CDR2 is YNNKEL in the germline V gene (reference sequence). DNA of the CDR3: TGTGCCAGCAGCTTGGGACTAGCGGGGCTATATGAGCAGTTCTTC. Its protein is CASSLGLAGLYEQFF.

This chain connects TRBV7-8 to TRBJ1-5; D gene ambiguous. Germline lookup yields CDR1 SGHVS and CDR2 FQNEAQ. The CDR3 runs 16 residues. V lost 0 bases to trimming and J lost 4 bases, with 13 bases between them. The CDR3 region has the DNA TGTGCCAGCAGCTTAGCGTCCTGGCAGGCAAATCAGCCCCAGCATTTT. Its translation is CASSLASWQANQPQHF. Filled out from reference TRBV7-8 and TRBJ1-5, the complete variable domain reads GAGVSQSPRYKVAKRGQDVALRCDPISGHVSLFWYQQALGQGPEFLTYFQNEAQLDKSGLPSDRFFAERPEGSVSTLKIQRTQQEDSAVYLCASSLASWQANQPQHFGDGTRLSIL.